This T cell receptor beta chain was sequenced for a study of control samples from healthy donors and cancer patients. Trimming took 10 bases from V and 0 from J; bases not matched to a gene: 11. Germline loops: CDR1 MDHEN, CDR2 SYDVKM. This CDR3 has 15 amino acids. Sequenced by immunoSEQ multiplex PCR; TCRdb stores in-frame clones only, minus some. The top ten clones hold 0.95% to 1.3% of a sample with around 120,000 clones, roughly nine tenths of them seen once. The source material was PBMCs. The TCR comes from a woman aged 45-59 years with colorectal cancer. This sequence joins TRBV28 and TRBJ1-2; TRBD1 matches at 7 bases. Here the CDR3 reads CAIQPQGNANYGYTF. The CDR3 region has the DNA TGTGCCATTCAACCACAGGGGAACGCTAACTATGGCTACACCTTC.